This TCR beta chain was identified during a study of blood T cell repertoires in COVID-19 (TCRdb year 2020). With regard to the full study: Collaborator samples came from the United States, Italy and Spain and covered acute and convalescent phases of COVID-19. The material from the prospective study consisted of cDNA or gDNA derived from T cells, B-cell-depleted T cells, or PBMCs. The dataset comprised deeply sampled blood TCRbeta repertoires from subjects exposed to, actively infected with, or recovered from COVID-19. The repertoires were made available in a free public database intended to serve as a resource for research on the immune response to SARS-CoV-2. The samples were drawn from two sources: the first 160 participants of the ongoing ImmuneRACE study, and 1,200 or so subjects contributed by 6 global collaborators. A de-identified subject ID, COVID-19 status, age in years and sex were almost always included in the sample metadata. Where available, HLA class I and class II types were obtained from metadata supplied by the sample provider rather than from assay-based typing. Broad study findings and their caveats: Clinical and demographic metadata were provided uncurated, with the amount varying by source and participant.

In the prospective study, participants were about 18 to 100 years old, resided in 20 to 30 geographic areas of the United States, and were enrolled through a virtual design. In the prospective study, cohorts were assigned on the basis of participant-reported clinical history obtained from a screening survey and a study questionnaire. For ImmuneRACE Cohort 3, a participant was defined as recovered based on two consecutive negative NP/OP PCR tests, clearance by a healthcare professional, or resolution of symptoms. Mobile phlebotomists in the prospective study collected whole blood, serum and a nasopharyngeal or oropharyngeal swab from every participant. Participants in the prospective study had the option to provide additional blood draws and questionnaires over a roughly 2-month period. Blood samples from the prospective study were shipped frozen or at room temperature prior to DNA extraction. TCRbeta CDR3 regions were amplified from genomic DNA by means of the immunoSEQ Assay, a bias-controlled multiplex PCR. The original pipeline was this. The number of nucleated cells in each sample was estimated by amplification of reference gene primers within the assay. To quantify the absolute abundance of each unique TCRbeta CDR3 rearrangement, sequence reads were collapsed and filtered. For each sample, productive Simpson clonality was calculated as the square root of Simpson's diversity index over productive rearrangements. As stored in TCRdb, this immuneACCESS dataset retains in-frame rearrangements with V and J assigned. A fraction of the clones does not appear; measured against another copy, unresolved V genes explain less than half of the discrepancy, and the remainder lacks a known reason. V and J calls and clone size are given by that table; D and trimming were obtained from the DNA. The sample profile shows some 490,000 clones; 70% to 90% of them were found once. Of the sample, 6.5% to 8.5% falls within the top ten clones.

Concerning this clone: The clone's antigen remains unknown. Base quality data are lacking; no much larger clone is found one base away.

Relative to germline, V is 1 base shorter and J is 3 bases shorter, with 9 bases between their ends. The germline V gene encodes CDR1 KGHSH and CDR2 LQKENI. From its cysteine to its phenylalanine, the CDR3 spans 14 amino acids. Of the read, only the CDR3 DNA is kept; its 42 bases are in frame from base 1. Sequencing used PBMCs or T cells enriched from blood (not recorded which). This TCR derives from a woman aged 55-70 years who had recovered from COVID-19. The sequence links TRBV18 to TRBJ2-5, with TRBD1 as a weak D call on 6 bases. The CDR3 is CASSPLRTEETQYF. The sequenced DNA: TGTGCCAGCTCACCACTTAGGACAGAAGAGACCCAGTACTTC. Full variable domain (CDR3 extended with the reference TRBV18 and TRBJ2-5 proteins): NAGVMQNPRHLVRRRGQEARLRCSPMKGHSHVYWYRQLPEEGLKFMVYLQKENIIDESGMPKERFSAEFPKEGPSILRIQQVVRGDSAAYFCASSPLRTEETQYFGPGTRLLVL.